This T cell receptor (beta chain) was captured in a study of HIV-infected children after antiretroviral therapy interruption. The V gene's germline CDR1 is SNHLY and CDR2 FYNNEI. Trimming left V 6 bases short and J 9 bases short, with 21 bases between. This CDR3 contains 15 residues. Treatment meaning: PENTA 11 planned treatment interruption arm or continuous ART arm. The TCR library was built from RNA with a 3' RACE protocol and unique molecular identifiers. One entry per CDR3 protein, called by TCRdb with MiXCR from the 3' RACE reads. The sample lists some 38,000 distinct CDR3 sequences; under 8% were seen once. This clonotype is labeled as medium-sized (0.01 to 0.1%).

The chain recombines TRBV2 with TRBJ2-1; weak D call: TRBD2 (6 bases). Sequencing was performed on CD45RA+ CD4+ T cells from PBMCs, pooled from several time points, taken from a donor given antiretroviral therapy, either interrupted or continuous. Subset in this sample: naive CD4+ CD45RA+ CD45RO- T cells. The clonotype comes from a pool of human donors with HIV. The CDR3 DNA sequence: TGTGCCAGCAGCTTAGAACTGGGGGGTTATGCTGAGCAGTTCTTC. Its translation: CASSLELGGYAEQFF.